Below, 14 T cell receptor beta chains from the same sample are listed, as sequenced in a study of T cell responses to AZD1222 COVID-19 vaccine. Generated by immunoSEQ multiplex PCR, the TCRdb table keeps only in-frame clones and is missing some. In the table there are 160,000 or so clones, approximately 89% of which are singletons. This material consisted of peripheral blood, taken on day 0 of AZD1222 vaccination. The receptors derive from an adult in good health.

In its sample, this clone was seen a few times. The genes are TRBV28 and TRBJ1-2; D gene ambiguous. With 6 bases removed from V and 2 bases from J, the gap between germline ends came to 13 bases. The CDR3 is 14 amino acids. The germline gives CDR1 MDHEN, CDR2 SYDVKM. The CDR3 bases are TGTGCCAGCAGCCCCCCCCCAACGAACTATGGCTACACCTTC. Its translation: CASSPPPTNYGYTF.

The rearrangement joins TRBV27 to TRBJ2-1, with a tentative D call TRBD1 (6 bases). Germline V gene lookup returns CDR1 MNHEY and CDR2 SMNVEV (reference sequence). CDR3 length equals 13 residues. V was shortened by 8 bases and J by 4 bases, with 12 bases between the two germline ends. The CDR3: CASAQGSYNEQFF. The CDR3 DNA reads TGTGCCAGCGCACAGGGCTCTTACAATGAGCAGTTCTTC.

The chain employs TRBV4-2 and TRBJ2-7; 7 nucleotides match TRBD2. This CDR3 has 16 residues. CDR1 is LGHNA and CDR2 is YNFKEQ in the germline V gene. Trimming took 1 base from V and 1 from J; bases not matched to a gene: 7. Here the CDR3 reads CASSQVGSAGSYEQYF. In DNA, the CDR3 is TGTGCCAGCAGCCAAGTCGGCTCAGCGGGATCCTACGAGCAGTACTTC.

The CDR3 here is CASSEMWAVRGEQYF. The CDR3 DNA sequence: TGCGCCAGCAGTGAGATGTGGGCGGTCCGGGGGGAGCAGTACTTC. V and J are TRBV10-2 and TRBJ2-7; a possible D gene is TRBD2 (6 bases). The CDR3 totals 15 residues. Germline V gives CDR1 WSHSY, CDR2 SAAADI. V was pared by 2 bases and J by 7 bases, with 18 bases between.

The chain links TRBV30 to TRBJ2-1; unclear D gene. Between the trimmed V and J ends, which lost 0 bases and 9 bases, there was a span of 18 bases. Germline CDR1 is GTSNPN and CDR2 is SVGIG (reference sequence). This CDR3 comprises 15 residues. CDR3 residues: CAWSVLGNPNSEQFF. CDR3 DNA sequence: TGTGCCTGGAGTGTACTCGGAAACCCGAATAGTGAGCAGTTCTTC.

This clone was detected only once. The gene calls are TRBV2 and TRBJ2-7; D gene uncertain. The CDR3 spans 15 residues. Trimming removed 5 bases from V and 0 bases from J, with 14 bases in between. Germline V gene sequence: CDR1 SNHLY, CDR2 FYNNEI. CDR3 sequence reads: CASSLDGRSSYEQYF. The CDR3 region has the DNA TGTGCCAGCAGTTTGGATGGTAGGAGCTCCTACGAGCAGTACTTC.

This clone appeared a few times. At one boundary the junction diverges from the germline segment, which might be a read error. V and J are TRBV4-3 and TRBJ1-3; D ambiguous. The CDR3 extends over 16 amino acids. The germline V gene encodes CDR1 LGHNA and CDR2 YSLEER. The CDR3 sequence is CASSKEYLGAGNTIYF. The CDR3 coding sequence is TGCGCCAGCAGCAAAGAATATCTCGGGGCTGGAAACACCATATATTTT.

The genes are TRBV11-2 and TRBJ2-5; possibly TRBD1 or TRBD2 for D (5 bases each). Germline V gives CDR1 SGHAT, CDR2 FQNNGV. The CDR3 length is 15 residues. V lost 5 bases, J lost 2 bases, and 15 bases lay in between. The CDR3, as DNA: TGTGCCAGCAGCCCCCGCCGGGACCTACAAGAGACCCAGTACTTC. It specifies CASSPRRDLQETQYF. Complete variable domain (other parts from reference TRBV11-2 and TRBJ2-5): EAGVAQSPRYKIIEKRQSVAFWCNPISGHATLYWYQQILGQGPKLLIQFQNNGVVDDSQLPKDRFSAERLKGVDSTLKIQPAKLEDSAVYLCASSPRRDLQETQYFGPGTRLLVL.

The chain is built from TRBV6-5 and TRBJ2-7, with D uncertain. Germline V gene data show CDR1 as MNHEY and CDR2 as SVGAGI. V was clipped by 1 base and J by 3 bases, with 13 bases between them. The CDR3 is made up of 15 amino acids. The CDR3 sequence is CASSYYPDEIYEQYF. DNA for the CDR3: TGTGCCAGCAGTTACTACCCGGATGAGATCTACGAGCAGTACTTC.

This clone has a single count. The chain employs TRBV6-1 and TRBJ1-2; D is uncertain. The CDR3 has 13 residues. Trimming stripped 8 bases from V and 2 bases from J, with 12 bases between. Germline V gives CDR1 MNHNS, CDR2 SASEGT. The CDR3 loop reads CASFQTGNYGYTF. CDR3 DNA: TGTGCCAGCTTCCAAACTGGAAACTATGGCTACACCTTC.

The CDR3 region is CSVEDPDRTYEQYF. The CDR3, as DNA: TGCAGCGTTGAAGATCCCGACAGGACCTACGAGCAGTACTTC. The rearrangement links TRBV29-1 to TRBJ2-7, with D possibly matching TRBD1 (6 bases). CDR3 length: 14 amino acids. V lost 0 bases, J lost 2 bases, and 11 bases lay in between. Germline V gives CDR1 SQVTM, CDR2 ANQGSEA.

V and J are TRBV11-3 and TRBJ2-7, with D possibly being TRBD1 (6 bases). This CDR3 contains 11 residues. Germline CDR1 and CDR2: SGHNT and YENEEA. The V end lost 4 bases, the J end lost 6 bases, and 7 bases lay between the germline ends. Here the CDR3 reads CASSSGVEQYF. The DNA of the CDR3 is TGTGCCAGCAGCTCAGGGGTCGAGCAGTACTTC.

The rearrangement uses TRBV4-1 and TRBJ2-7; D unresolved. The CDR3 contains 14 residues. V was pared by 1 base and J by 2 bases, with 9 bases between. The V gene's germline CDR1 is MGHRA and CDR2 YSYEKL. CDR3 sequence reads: CASSQGLIAYEQYF. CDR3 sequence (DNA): TGCGCCAGCAGCCAAGGACTCATTGCCTACGAGCAGTACTTC.

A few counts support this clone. DNA of the CDR3: TGTGCCAGCAGCAGCCCGGGACCCCTTCAAAGGCCCCAGCATTTT. Its translation: CASSSPGPLQRPQHF. V and J are TRBV21-1 and TRBJ1-5. TRBV21-1 is annotated as a pseudogene. This CDR3 contains 15 residues.